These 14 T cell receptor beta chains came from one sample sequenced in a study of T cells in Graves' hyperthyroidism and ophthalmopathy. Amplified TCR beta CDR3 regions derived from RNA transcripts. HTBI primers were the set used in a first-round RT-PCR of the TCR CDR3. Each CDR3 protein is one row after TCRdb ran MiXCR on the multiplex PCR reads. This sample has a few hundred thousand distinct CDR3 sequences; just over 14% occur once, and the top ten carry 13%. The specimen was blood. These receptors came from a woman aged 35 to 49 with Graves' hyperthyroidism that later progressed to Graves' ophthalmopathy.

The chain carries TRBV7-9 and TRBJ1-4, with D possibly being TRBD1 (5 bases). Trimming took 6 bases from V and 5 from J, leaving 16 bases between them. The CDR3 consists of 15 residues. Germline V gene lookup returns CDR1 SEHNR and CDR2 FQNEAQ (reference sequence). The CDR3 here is CASSLLGDQNEKLFF. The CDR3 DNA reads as TGTGCCAGCAGTCTATTGGGGGACCAAAATGAAAAACTGTTTTTT.

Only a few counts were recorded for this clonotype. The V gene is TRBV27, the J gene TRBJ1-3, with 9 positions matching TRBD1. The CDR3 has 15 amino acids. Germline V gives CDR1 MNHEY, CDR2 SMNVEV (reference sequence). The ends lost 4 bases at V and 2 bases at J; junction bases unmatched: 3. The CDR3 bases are TGTGCCAGCAGTTCTTACAGGGGGCCTGGAAACACCATATATTTT. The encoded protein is CASSSYRGPGNTIYF.

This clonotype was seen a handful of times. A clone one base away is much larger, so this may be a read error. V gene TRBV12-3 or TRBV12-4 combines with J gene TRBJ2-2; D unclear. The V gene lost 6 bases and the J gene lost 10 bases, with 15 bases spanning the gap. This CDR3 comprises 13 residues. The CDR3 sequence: CASRPVRAEELFF. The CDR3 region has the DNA TGTGCCAGCAGACCAGTAAGGGCCGAGGAGCTGTTTTTT.

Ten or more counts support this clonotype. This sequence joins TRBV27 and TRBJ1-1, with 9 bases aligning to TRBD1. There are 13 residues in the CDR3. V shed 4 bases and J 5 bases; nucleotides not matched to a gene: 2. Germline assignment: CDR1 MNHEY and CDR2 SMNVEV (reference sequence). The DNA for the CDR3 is TGTGCCAGCAGTTACGGGACAGGGACTGAAGCTTTCTTT. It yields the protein CASSYGTGTEAFF.

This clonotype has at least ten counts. CDR3 amino acids: CASSSHFAGRSEETQYF. Written as DNA, the CDR3 is TGTGCCAGTAGCTCTCACTTCGCGGGACGGTCGGAGGAGACCCAGTACTTC. The chain combines TRBV19 with TRBJ2-5, with a weak D call TRBD2 (6 bases). The germline gives CDR1 LNHDA, CDR2 SQIVND (reference sequence). CDR3 length: 17 residues. V lost 6 bases to trimming and J lost 5 bases, with 25 bases between them.

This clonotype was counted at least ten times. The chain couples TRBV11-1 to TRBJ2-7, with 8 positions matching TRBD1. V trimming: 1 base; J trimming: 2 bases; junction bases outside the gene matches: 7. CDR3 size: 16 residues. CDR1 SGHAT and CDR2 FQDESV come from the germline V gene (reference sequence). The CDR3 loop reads CASSLVVGTGTYEQYF. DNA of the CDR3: TGTGCCAGCAGCTTAGTCGTCGGGACAGGTACCTACGAGCAGTACTTC.

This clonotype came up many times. In DNA, the CDR3 is TGTGCCACCAGTGACAGAAACTTCGGACAGGGGAGGGGGCAGACCCAGTACTTC. Residues: CATSDRNFGQGRGQTQYF. The chain employs TRBV24-1 and TRBJ2-5, with 9 bases aligning to TRBD1. Trimming cost V 4 bases and J 6 bases; bases outside gene matches: 17. The CDR3 totals 18 residues. CDR1 and CDR2 from the germline V gene are KGHDR and SFDVKD.

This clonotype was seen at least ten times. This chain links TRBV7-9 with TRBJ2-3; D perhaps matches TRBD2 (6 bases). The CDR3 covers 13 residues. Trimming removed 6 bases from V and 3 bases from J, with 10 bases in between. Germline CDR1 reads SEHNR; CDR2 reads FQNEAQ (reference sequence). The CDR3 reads CASRREATDTQYF. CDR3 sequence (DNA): TGTGCCAGCAGGAGGGAGGCTACAGATACGCAGTATTTT.

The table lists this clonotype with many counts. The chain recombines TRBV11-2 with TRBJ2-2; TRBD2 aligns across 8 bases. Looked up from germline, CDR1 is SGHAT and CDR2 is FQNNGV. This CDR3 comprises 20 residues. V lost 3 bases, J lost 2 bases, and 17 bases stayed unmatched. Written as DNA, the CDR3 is TGTGCCAGCAGCTTCCGATTAGCGGGATCCCGATCTCCCAACACCGGGGAGCTGTTTTTT. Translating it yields CASSFRLAGSRSPNTGELFF.

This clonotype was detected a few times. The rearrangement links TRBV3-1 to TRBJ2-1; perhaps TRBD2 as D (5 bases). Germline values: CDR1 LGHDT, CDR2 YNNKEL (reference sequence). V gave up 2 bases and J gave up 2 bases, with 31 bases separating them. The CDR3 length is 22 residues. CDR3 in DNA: TGTGCCAGCAGCCAAACGAGAAAGCCTGACCGCGGGCCCCGCTCTACCTACAATGAGCAGTTCTTC. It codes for CASSQTRKPDRGPRSTYNEQFF.

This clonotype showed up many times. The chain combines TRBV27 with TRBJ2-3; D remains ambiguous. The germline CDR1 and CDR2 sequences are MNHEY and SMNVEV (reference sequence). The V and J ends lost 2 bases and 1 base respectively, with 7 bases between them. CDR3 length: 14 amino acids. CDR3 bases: TGTGCCAGCAGTTTAACCACCGGCACAGATACGCAGTATTTT. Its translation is CASSLTTGTDTQYF.

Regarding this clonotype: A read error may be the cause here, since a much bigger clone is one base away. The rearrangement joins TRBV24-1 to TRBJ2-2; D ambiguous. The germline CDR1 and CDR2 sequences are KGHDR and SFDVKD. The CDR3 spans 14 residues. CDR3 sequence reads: CATSDLQNSGELFF. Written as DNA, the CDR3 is TGTGCCACCAGTGATCTCCAGAACAGCGGGGAGCTGTTTTTT.

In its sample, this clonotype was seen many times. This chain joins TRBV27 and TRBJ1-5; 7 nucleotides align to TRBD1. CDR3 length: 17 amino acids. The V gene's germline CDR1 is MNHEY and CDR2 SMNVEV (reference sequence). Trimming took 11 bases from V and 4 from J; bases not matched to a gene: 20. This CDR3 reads CASRQGDPRMRNQPQHF. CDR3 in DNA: TGTGCCTCGCGACAGGGAGACCCCAGGATGCGGAATCAGCCCCAGCATTTT.

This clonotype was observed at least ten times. The CDR3: CASSVLPMETQYF. CDR3 nucleotides: TGTGCCAGCAGTGTCTTACCGATGGAGACCCAGTACTTC. The V gene is TRBV28, the J gene TRBJ2-5; D gene unclear. The CDR3 has 13 residues. Germline V gene sequence: CDR1 MDHEN, CDR2 SYDVKM. Trimming cost V 5 bases and J 5 bases, with 12 bases left between them.